This TCR beta chain was sequenced in a study of OX40 agonist ivuxolimab in advanced cancers. Details on this clone: Antigen: not known.

Produced via immunoSEQ multiplex PCR; TCRdb's table is partial and in-frame only. The table has fewer than 25,000 clones, 84% seen once. Blood samples were obtained at baseline, cycle 4 day 1, and cycle 7 day 1. Whole-study findings and limits: In a subset of nonresponders, normalized T-cell clonal expansion was also low. Compared with CD4+, CD8+ T cells on average had more expanded clones.

V shed 6 bases and J shed 7 bases, with 13 bases lying between them. CDR1 is MNHNY and CDR2 is SVGAGI in the germline V gene (reference sequence). This CDR3 has 13 residues. This TCR derives from an adult with an advanced solid tumor such as melanoma, head and neck, liver or kidney cancer. The chain combines TRBV6-6 with TRBJ2-1; no firm D call. This specimen was CD4+ or CD8+ T cells sorted from blood, taken in a trial of the OX40 agonist ivuxolimab. CDR3 protein: CASSSLTSNEQFF. The CDR3 DNA follows: TGTGCCAGCAGCTCCCTGACCAGTAATGAGCAGTTCTTC.